Included here is one TCR beta chain sequence, with context. The table lists this clonotype with many counts. Its recognized antigen is unknown. No per-base quality is available; no much larger clone lies one base away. The entry originates in a study of neurological immune-mediated disorders (dated by TCRdb to 2018 to 2020). In terms of the full investigation: Using UMI-based sequencing, the study compared peripheral blood TCR-beta repertoires from patients with HTLV-I-associated myelopathy (HAM/TSP), patients with multiple sclerosis, and healthy controls. Longitudinal samples, technical triplicates and paired sorted CD4+ and CD8+ T-cell subsets, alongside PBMC samples, were included among the 106 TCR-beta libraries. The cohort included about 70 subjects: roughly 15 with HAM/TSP, approximately 35 with multiple sclerosis, and roughly 20 healthy controls.

cDNA was synthesized by template-switch 5'RACE using a primer carrying a 10-nucleotide random unique molecular identifier by which each TCR transcript was tagged. Every sequencing run covered 15-18 subjects and yielded more than 160 million TCR-beta sequences. The RNeasy kit was used to extract total RNA. TCR-beta VDJ regions were amplified with primers for the TCR constant region and the 5'RACE anchor, using the KAPA Real-time Library Amplification kit. Sample indexes and Illumina adaptors were added in a first PCR, after which library yield was increased in a second PCR. The roughly 650 bp TCR product was size-selected on a 2% E-gel SizeSelection system after Ampure bead purification. Library quality was checked on a Bioanalyzer, concentration was measured with Qubit, and libraries were quantified with the Kapa Library Quantification kit before pooling. An Illumina HiSeq 2500 sequenced the libraries paired-end 2 x 150 bp. To increase sequence diversity, roughly 24-31% phiX was spiked into each library pool. As for the original processing: Quality-filtered reads were processed with the UMI-based MiGEC pipeline, which removed over 75% of raw TCR sequences during error correction. VDJ genes were aligned to IMGT germline references, and each clonotype was defined by a unique CDR3 amino acid sequence together with V-J genes. VDJtools evaluated clonal expansion, Shannon diversity and CDR3 relatedness (CalcPairwiseDistances, ClusterSamples); CLCbio workbench built phylogenetic trees. Clones with at least 8 unique UMIs were defined as expanded, with this threshold being based on coefficient-of-variation modelling across technical triplicates. The public reads were reprocessed in TCRdb via fastp at Q25 and MiXCR, keeping in-frame beta chains. Rows with a matching CDR3 protein are joined into one entry that keeps the most common DNA and genes. The V and J calls come from TCRdb's annotation, not from the publication. This sample has more than 20,000 distinct CDR3 sequences in its table, and under 15% of those were observed once. Jointly, the top ten make up roughly 16% of the sample.

General conclusions and limits of the study: Expanded clones from different subjects shared no identical CDR3 amino acid sequences, which suggests that TCR-beta repertoires were private in all groups. The highest TCR clonal expansion was observed in HAM/TSP patients, whereas the lowest was observed in MS patients, even when compared with healthy controls.

For the unsorted PBMC libraries, 2 million PBMCs were stored in RNAlater at -80 degrees C until RNA extraction and were used to generate the libraries. Peripheral blood was subjected to Ficoll-Hypaque density gradient centrifugation to isolate PBMCs, which were then cryopreserved in liquid nitrogen. Germline trimming: 4 bases from V, 7 bases from J; junction bases outside gene matches: 11. From a lookup of the germline V gene (reference sequence), CDR1 and CDR2 are LGHDT and YNNKEL. From the cysteine through the phenylalanine, the CDR3 covers 15 amino acids. CDR3 DNA only is kept here, 45 bases in frame from base 1.

The TCR originated in a woman in her thirties or forties with HTLV-1-associated myelopathy (HAM/TSP). The chain was built from TRBV3-1 and TRBJ2-7; the junction holds 9 bases that match TRBD2. What was sequenced was PBMCs. The base sequence is TGTGCCAGCAGCCCCCTTAGCGGGGGTGGAGGAGAGCAGTACTTC. The resulting protein is CASSPLSGGGGEQYF.